This T cell receptor beta chain was captured in a study of blood T cells in healthy people across ages. For the second PCR, which ran for about 7 to 12 cycles, a sample-barcoded 5' primer and a J-beta primer mix were used. One entry per CDR3 protein results from TCRdb running MiXCR on the 5' RACE reads. The table includes 700,000 to 900,000 distinct CDR3 sequences, about a quarter detected once. V dropped 5 bases and J dropped 6 bases, with 24 bases sitting between them. The length of the CDR3 is 17 residues. The germline V gene encodes CDR1 SGHTA and CDR2 FQGNSA. Total RNA was isolated from each sample in quantities of at least 5.5 micrograms. These records were also assigned to another study, of T cells of mothers and their children. As that study records: M1S, a second-PCR primer, added sample barcodes and 2-4 random nucleotides.

The J gene is TRBJ2-3, the V gene TRBV7-2, with a possible D match to TRBD2 (5 bases). The specimen sequenced was blood. The source of this sequence is a boy younger than 18 in good health. The CDR3 spells CASSPRRTAPWVDTQYF. CDR3 bases: TGTGCCAGCAGCCCTCGACGGACTGCCCCCTGGGTGGATACGCAGTATTTT. Looking up the rest from reference TRBV7-2 and TRBJ2-3 gives the full variable domain: GAGVSQSPSNKVTEKGKDVELRCDPISGHTALYWYRQSLGQGLEFLIYFQGNSAPDKSGLPSDRFSAERTGGSVSTLTIQRTQQEDSAVYLCASSPRRTAPWVDTQYFGPGTRLTVL.